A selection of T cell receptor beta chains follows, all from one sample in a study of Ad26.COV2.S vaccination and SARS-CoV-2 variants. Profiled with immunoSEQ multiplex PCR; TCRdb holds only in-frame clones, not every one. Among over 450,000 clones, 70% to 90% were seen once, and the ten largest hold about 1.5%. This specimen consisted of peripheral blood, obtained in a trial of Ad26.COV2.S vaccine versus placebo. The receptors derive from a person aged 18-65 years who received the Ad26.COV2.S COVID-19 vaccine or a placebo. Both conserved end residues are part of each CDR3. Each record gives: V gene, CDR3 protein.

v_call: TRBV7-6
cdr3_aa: CASSPWRRWDVETQYF

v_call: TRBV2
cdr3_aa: CASSSPGLAGGEFF

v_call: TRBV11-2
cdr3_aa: CASSFSGSTSYEQYF

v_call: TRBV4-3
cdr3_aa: CASSQDLGQGNQPQHF

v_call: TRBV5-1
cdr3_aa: CASSLGSGRETQYF

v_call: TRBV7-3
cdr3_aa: CASSRGQGNTIYF

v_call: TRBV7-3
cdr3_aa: CASSFQGIGELFF

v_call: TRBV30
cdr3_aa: CAWSASLPGRQPQHF

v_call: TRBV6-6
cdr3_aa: CASSYSTDRTYNEQFF

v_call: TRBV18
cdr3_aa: CASSPAGATSYGYTF

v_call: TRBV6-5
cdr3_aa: CATTPGGTEAFF

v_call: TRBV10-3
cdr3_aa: CAIRRQKGGGSYEQYF

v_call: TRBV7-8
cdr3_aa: CASSLFSGTSGRTSTDTQYF

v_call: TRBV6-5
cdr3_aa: CASSPLGVGSYEQYF

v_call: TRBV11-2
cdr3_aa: CASSSTGALTYEAFF

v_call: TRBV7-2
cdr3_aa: CASSSSRAYNSPLHF

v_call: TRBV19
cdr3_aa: CASRQGSPLNNEQFF

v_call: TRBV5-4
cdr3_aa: CASSFQGNYGYTF